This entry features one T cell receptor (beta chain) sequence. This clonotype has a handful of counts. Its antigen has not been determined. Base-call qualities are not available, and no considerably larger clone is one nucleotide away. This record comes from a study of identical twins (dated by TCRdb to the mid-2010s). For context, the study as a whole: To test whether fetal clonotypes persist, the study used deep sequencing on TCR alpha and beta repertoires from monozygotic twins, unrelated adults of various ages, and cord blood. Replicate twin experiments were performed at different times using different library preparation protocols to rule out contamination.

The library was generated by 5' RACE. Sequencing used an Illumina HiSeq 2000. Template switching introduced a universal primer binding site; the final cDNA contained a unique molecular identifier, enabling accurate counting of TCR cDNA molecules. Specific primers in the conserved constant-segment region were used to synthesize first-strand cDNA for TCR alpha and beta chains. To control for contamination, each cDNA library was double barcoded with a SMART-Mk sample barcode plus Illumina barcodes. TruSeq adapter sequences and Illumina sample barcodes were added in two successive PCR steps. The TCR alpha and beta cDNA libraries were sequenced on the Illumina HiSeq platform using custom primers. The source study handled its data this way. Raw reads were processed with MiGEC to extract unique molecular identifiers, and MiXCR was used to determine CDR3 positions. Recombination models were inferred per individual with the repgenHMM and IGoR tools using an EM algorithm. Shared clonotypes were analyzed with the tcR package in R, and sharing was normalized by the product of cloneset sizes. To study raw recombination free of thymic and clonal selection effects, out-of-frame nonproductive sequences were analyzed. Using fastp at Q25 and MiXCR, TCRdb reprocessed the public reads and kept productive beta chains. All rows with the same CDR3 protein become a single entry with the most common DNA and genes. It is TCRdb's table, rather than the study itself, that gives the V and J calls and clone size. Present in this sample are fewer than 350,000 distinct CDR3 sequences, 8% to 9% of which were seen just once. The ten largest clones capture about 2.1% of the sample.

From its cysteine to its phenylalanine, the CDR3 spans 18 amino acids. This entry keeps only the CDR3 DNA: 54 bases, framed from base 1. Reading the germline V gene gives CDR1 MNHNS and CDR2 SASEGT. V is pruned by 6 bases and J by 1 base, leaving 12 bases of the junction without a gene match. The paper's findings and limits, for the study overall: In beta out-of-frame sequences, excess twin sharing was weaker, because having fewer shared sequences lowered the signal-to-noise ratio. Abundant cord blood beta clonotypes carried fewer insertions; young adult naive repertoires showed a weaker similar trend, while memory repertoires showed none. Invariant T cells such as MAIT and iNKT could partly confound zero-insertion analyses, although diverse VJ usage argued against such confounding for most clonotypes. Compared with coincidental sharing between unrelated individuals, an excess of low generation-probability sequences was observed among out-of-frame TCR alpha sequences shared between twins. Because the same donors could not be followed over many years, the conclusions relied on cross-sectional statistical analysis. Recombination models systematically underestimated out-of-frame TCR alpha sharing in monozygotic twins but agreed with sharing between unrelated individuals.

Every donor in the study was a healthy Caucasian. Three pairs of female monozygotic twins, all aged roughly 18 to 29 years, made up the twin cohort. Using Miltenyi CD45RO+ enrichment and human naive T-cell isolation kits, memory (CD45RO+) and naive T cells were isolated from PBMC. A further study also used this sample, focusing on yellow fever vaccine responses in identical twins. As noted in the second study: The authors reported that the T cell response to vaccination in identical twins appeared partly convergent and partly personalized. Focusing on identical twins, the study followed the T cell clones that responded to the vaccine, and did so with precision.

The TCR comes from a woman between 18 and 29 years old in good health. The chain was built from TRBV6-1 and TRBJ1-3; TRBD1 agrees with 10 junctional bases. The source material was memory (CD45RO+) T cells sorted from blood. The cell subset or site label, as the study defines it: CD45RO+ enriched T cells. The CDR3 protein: CASSRGQGKIDSGNTIYF. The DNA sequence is TGTGCCAGCAGCCGGGGACAGGGGAAAATTGATTCTGGAAACACCATATATTTT.